This TCR beta chain was recovered during a study of blood T cell repertoires in COVID-19. On the study more broadly: Acute and convalescent COVID-19 samples came from the United States, Italy and Spain.

Assay used: immunoSEQ multiplex PCR; TCRdb lists only in-frame clones, some missing. The table includes roughly 73,000 clones, around nine tenths detected once. The CDR3 is 16 amino acids. Trimming removed 0 bases from V and 5 bases from J, with 17 bases in between. CDR1 is SGHDT, CDR2 YYEEEE, per germline. This clonotype was sampled from a human donor in a cohort sampled during active COVID-19. This rearrangement joins TRBV5-6 to TRBJ2-5; the D gene is possibly TRBD2 (6 bases). Specimen: peripheral blood. This CDR3 is CASSLDRGSVYETQYF. In DNA form, the CDR3 reads TGTGCCAGCAGCTTGGATCGGGGGTCGGTTTACGAGACCCAGTACTTC.